One and the same sample provided the 20 T cell receptor beta chains below, sequenced in a study of blood T cell repertoires in COVID-19. TCRdb's table, derived via immunoSEQ multiplex PCR, lists solely in-frame clones and lacks some. The sample has about 98,000 clones; 82% are singletons. The sample consisted of peripheral blood. These receptors all come from a man of 80 years or more with acute or convalescent COVID-19.

The rearrangement links TRBV11-3 to TRBJ2-2; D may be TRBD1 (7 bases). Germline CDR1 SGHNT, CDR2 YENEEA. This CDR3 has 17 residues. Trimming cost V 4 bases and J 6 bases, with 21 bases left between them. CDR3 bases: TGTGCCAGCAGCTCATTGGACCGCTGGAGGGGGCCCGGGGAGCTGTTTTTT. This gives the protein CASSSLDRWRGPGELFF.

The chain links TRBV7-2 to TRBJ1-2, with 10 nucleotides matching TRBD1. Germline lookup yields CDR1 SGHTA and CDR2 FQGNSA. With V trimmed by 5 bases and J by 4 bases, 13 bases remained unmatched. This CDR3 is built from 17 residues. Here the CDR3 DNA reads TGTGCCAGCAGCCCCTGGGACAGGGGCGCCGGGATCTATGGCTACACCTTC. This gives the protein CASSPWDRGAGIYGYTF.

In this sample, this clone turned up once. This rearrangement joins TRBV5-8 to TRBJ1-2; D not resolved. Per germline, CDR1 SGHTS and CDR2 YDEGEE. V was shortened by 0 bases and J by 1 base, with 7 bases between the two germline ends. CDR3 length: 14 residues. The CDR3 region has the DNA TGTGCCAGCAGCTTGGGCAGGCTTAACTATGGCTACACCTTC. Amino acids: CASSLGRLNYGYTF.

The genes are TRBV2 and TRBJ1-3, with 7 bases fitting TRBD1. Trimming removed 5 bases from V and 0 bases from J; junction bases left unmatched: 13. Germline CDR1 reads SNHLY; CDR2 reads FYNNEI. The CDR3 loop spans 18 amino acids. The CDR3 nucleotides read TGTGCCAGCAGTCCAACAGGGGCGAGGGCATCCTCTGGAAACACCATATATTTT. This translates into CASSPTGARASSGNTIYF.

V usage is TRBV9 and J usage is TRBJ2-3; maybe TRBD1 (6 bases). The CDR3 runs to 15 residues. V dropped 2 bases and J dropped 5 bases, with 15 bases sitting between them. In germline, CDR1 is SGDLS, CDR2 YYNGEE. As DNA, the CDR3 is TGTGCCAGCAGCGTCCGTCAGGGGTCGGGAGATACGCAGTATTTT. Residues: CASSVRQGSGDTQYF.

This chain links TRBV14 with TRBJ1-2; no definite D call. Germline loops: CDR1 SGHDN, CDR2 FVKESK. This CDR3 spans 13 amino acids. The V end lost 0 bases, the J end lost 8 bases, and 10 bases lay between the germline ends. CDR3 coding DNA: TGTGCCAGCAGCCAAGATGTTGGGAGAGGCTACACCTTC. Translation gives CASSQDVGRGYTF.

The rearrangement links TRBV28 to TRBJ1-4; the match to TRBD1 covers 7 bases. The CDR3 consists of 14 residues. With 5 bases clipped from V and 8 bases from J, the junction kept 8 bases outside the gene matches. Germline assignment: CDR1 MDHEN and CDR2 SYDVKM. As DNA, the CDR3 is TGTGCCAGCAGTGGGGACAGTAGGAGAGAAAAACTGTTTTTT. It codes for CASSGDSRREKLFF.

The rearrangement uses TRBV25-1 and TRBJ1-6; no clear D gene. CDR3 length equals 18 residues. Germline CDR1 MGHDK, CDR2 SYGVNS. V was trimmed by 4 bases and J by 2 bases, leaving 18 bases between them. The CDR3: CASSGPSSLKAYNSPLHF. In DNA form, the CDR3 reads TGTGCCAGCAGTGGACCTAGCAGTCTGAAAGCCTATAATTCACCCCTCCACTTT.

The rearrangement links TRBV5-1 to TRBJ2-7, with unresolved D. Germline CDR1 SGHRS, CDR2 YFSETQ. Trimming took off 0 bases at V and 4 bases at J, with 11 bases between the two ends. There are 14 residues in the CDR3. The CDR3 region is CASSLGAVKYEQYF. The CDR3 DNA reads TGCGCCAGCAGCTTGGGAGCCGTGAAGTACGAGCAGTACTTC. The full variable domain, in which reference TRBV5-1 and TRBJ2-7 provide the parts outside the CDR3, is KAGVTQTPRYLIKTRGQQVTLSCSPISGHRSVSWYQQTPGQGLQFLFEYFSETQRNKGNFPGRFSGRQFSNSRSEMNVSTLELGDSALYLCASSLGAVKYEQYFGPGTRLTVT.

The rearrangement links TRBV12-3 or TRBV12-4 to TRBJ1-6; D is perhaps TRBD1 (6 bases). V was pared by 11 bases and J by 8 bases, with 16 bases between. This CDR3 has 13 residues. DNA for the CDR3: TGTGCCTCATCCGAGCAGGGGTATTCACCCCTCCACTTT. Translating gives CASSEQGYSPLHF.

This clone was found once. V is TRBV19 and J is TRBJ2-7, with D tentatively TRBD2 (5 bases). Trimming left V 1 base short and J 0 bases short, with 7 bases between. The CDR3 totals 14 residues. Germline V lookup: CDR1 LNHDA, CDR2 SQIVND (reference sequence). In DNA form, the CDR3 reads TGTGCCAGTAGTATAGCTGGGAGCTCCTACGAGCAGTACTTC. This gives the protein CASSIAGSSYEQYF.

CDR3 protein: CASSLLRGGWNTGELFF. The CDR3 DNA reads as TGTGCCAGCAGCTTGCTACGAGGGGGTTGGAACACCGGGGAGCTGTTTTTT. V usage is TRBV7-8 and J usage is TRBJ2-2, with D possibly being TRBD1 (6 bases). The CDR3 extends over 17 amino acids. Germline CDR1 SGHVS, CDR2 FQNEAQ. V was cut by 3 bases and J by 1 base, with 15 bases left in between.

A single count supports this clone. The chain employs TRBV2 and TRBJ1-2; a possible D gene is TRBD1 (5 bases). This CDR3 is built from 14 residues. V dropped 5 bases and J dropped 6 bases, with 16 bases sitting between them. The germline V gene has CDR1 SNHLY and CDR2 FYNNEI. CDR3 loop: CASSKIRVTDGYTF. The CDR3 region has the DNA TGTGCCAGCAGTAAGATCAGGGTTACGGATGGCTACACCTTC.

The chain employs TRBV6-2 or TRBV6-3 and TRBJ2-7, with TRBD2 matching over 8 bases. V shed 5 bases and J 3 bases; nucleotides not matched to a gene: 3. This CDR3 has 13 residues. CDR1 and CDR2 (germline): MNHEY, SVGEGT. The CDR3 region is CASSRSGGYEQYF. In nucleotides, the CDR3 is TGTGCCAGCAGTAGAAGCGGGGGCTACGAGCAGTACTTC.

The chain uses TRBV5-1 and TRBJ2-7; D might be TRBD2 (6 bases). In germline, CDR1 is SGHRS, CDR2 YFSETQ. Trimming took 1 base from V and 1 from J, leaving 9 bases between them. CDR3 length: 14 residues. CDR3 nucleotides: TGCGCCAGCAGCTTGAGCGGAGGGTCCTACGAGCAGTACTTC. Residues: CASSLSGGSYEQYF.

The DNA for the CDR3 is TGTGCCAGCAGCTGGGGCAACTACGAGCAGTACTTC. This gives the protein CASSWGNYEQYF. The chain combines TRBV7-8 with TRBJ2-7, with D maybe TRBD1 (5 bases). Deletions cut 4 bases from V and 3 bases from J, with 7 bases between. Germline V lookup: CDR1 SGHVS, CDR2 FQNEAQ. This CDR3 comprises 12 residues.

Note on this clone: A junction boundary mismatches the germline segment, possibly from a read error. This CDR3 is CSASRDTQYF. CDR3 nucleotide sequence: TGCAGTGCTAGCAGAGATACGCAGTATTTT. The chain recombines TRBV20-1 with TRBJ2-3; no reliable D call. This CDR3 is built from 10 residues. Germline V gene lookup returns CDR1 DFQATT and CDR2 SNEGSKA (reference sequence).

V gene TRBV9 combines with J gene TRBJ1-3, with 11 bases identical to TRBD1. Germline assignment: CDR1 SGDLS and CDR2 YYNGEE. The CDR3 spans 15 residues. Trimming at V came to 4 bases and at J to 5 bases, leaving 5 bases not matched to a gene. CDR3 DNA: TGTGCCAGCAGCCCACGGGACAGGGGGAGAAACACCATATATTTT. Residues: CASSPRDRGRNTIYF. The entire variable domain, with the rest obtained from reference TRBV9 and TRBJ1-3, is as follows: DSGVTQTPKHLITATGQRVTLRCSPRSGDLSVYWYQQSLDQGLQFLIQYYNGEERAKGNILERFSAQQFPDLHSELNLSSLELGDSALYFCASSPRDRGRNTIYFGEGSWLTVV.

The chain combines TRBV30 with TRBJ1-6; D might be TRBD1 (6 bases). The CDR3 totals 16 residues. Per the germline V gene, CDR1 is GTSNPN and CDR2 is SVGIG (reference sequence). Trimming took 0 bases from V and 10 from J, leaving 19 bases between them. CDR3 amino acids: CAWSVGGPGVLSPLHF. The CDR3 region has the DNA TGTGCCTGGAGTGTAGGGGGTCCCGGTGTACTCTCACCCCTCCACTTT.

The chain employs TRBV27 and TRBJ2-7; D is possibly TRBD1 (5 bases). Germline CDR1 is MNHEY and CDR2 is SMNVEV (reference sequence). The CDR3 is 14 amino acids. V lost 7 bases to trimming and J lost 0 bases, with 13 bases between them. The CDR3, as DNA: TGTGCCAGCACCCGGACATTGAGCTCCTACGAGCAGTACTTC. Translated, it gives CASTRTLSSYEQYF.